This T cell receptor (beta chain) was recorded in a study of identical twins. TCRdb itself ran the 5' RACE reads through MiXCR, one entry per CDR3 protein. Here the sample spans hundreds of thousands of distinct CDR3 sequences, 18% being singletons. V was shortened by 8 bases and J by 5 bases, with 10 bases between the two germline ends. CDR1 and CDR2 from the germline V gene are MDHEN and SYDVKM. This CDR3 is built from 12 residues. These data also featured in a second study, about T cells expressing NK-cell markers. This second report adds: Sorting was limited to alpha-beta TCR-expressing T cells with an anti-gamma-delta TCR antibody in several experiments.

The specimen sequenced was PBMCs. The receptor's source is a woman under 30 in good health. V is TRBV28 and J is TRBJ1-5; no clear D. The CDR3 DNA sequence: TGTGCCAGCGGGGTCCCAGATCAGCCCCAGCATTTT. It yields the protein CASGVPDQPQHF. Drawing the rest from reference TRBV28 and TRBJ1-5, the complete variable domain is DVKVTQSSRYLVKRTGEKVFLECVQDMDHENMFWYRQDPGLGLRLIYFSYDVKMKEKGDIPEGYSVSREKKERFSLILESASTNQTSMYLCASGVPDQPQHFGDGTRLSIL.